Sequencing of this T cell receptor beta chain was carried out in a study of T cells in tumors after PD-1 blockade. For the study at large: Excluded were patients with checkpoint blockade, immunosuppressants, or radiotherapy or other anti-cancer therapy within 4 weeks. Some patients also took daily vismodegib 150 mg during anti-PD-1 treatment. Whole-study findings and limits: Some novel exhausted tumor clones appeared in pre-treatment blood, suggesting peripheral recruitment.

A word on this clone: Antigen: not known.

Repertoires were generated with immunoSEQ multiplex PCR, while TCRdb's copy carries only in-frame clones and drops some. Seen here are roughly 25,000 clones, about 82% observed once, and the top ten hold around 12%. V shed 8 bases and J 6 bases; nucleotides not matched to a gene: 8. Germline V gene sequence: CDR1 GTSNPN, CDR2 SVGIG (reference sequence). This CDR3 has 13 amino acids. Tumor or blood genomic DNA was sequenced, with inputs of roughly 550 ng to 6,500 ng. The TCR was taken from a human donor with basal cell carcinoma. The sequences come from PBMCs, collected after anti-PD-1 treatment. The chain employs TRBV30 and TRBJ2-7, with 12 nucleotides matching TRBD1. Here the CDR3 reads CATGGQGASEQYF. DNA for the CDR3: TGTGCCACAGGGGGACAGGGGGCTTCCGAGCAGTACTTC.